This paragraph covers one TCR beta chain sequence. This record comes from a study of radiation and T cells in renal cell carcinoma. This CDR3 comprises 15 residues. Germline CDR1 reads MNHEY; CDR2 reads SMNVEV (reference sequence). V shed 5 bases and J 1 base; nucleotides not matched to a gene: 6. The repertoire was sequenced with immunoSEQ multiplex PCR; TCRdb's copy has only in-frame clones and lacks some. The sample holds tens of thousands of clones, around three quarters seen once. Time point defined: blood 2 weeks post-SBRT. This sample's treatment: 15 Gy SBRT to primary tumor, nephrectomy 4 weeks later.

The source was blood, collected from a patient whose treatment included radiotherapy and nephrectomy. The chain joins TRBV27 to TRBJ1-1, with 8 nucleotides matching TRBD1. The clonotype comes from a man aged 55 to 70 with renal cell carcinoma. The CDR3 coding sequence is TGTGCCAGCAGTCTAAGGACAGGGACGAACACTGAAGCTTTCTTT. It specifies CASSLRTGTNTEAFF.